Each of the 4 T cell receptor beta chains below was sequenced from the same sample in a study of T cell responses to AZD1222 COVID-19 vaccine. TCRdb's table, derived via immunoSEQ multiplex PCR, lists solely in-frame clones and lacks some. Of about 100,000 clones in the sample, about 86% were seen once. Here the sequenced sample was peripheral blood, taken on day 0 of AZD1222 vaccination. The receptors shown here come from an adult in good health.

The rearrangement links TRBV15 to TRBJ1-4, with TRBD1 matching over 8 bases. The CDR3 loop spans 15 amino acids. V gave up 5 bases and J gave up 8 bases; unmatched junction bases: 10. Germline V lookup: CDR1 LNHNV, CDR2 YYDKDF (reference sequence). The CDR3 sequence is CATSLTGVDEEKLFF. In DNA, the CDR3 is TGTGCCACCAGCTTGACAGGGGTGGATGAGGAAAAACTGTTTTTT.

V gene TRBV30 combines with J gene TRBJ2-7; maybe TRBD2 (5 bases). The CDR3 sequence is 14 residues long. CDR1 and CDR2 from the germline V gene are GTSNPN and SVGIG (reference sequence). Trimming stripped 2 bases from V and 2 bases from J, with 13 bases between. In DNA form, the CDR3 reads TGTGCCTGGAGTCTAGGCCCCGGGGCCTACGAGCAGTACTTC. Protein sequence: CAWSLGPGAYEQYF. Looking up the rest from reference TRBV30 and TRBJ2-7 gives the full variable domain: SQTIHQWPATLVQPVGSPLSLECTVEGTSNPNLYWYRQAAGRGLQLLFYSVGIGQISSEVPQNLSASRPQDRQFILSSKKLLLSDSGFYLCAWSLGPGAYEQYFGPGTRLTVT.

V gene TRBV4-2 combines with J gene TRBJ2-3, with 8 bases identical to TRBD2. The trim removed 6 bases at V and 2 bases at J, leaving 10 bases unmatched. In germline, CDR1 is LGHNA, CDR2 YNFKEQ. The CDR3 length is 16 residues. The CDR3 spells CASSRTFSGTTDTQYF. The CDR3 bases are TGTGCCAGCAGTCGAACGTTTAGCGGGACCACAGATACGCAGTATTTT.

The J gene is TRBJ1-5, the V gene TRBV30, with 7 bases lining up with TRBD1. V shed 5 bases and J 4 bases; nucleotides not matched to a gene: 8. Germline lookup yields CDR1 GTSNPN and CDR2 SVGIG (reference sequence). The CDR3 runs to 14 residues. CDR3 sequence reads: CAWGPGQKNQPQHF. The CDR3 bases are TGTGCCTGGGGACCGGGACAGAAAAATCAGCCCCAGCATTTT.